The 27 T cell receptor beta chains below come from one sample, sequenced in a study of blood T cell repertoires in COVID-19. Only in-frame clones appear in the TCRdb table, and some are missing; sequencing was by immunoSEQ multiplex PCR. This sample has over 70,000 clones, with 75% to 80% found just once. The sample comprised peripheral blood. The receptors were gathered from a man in his sixties or seventies with COVID-19, enrolled during active disease.

V is TRBV7-8 and J is TRBJ1-1; D perhaps matches TRBD1 (5 bases). V shed 8 bases and J shed 7 bases, with 17 bases lying between them. Germline V gene data show CDR1 as SGHVS and CDR2 as FQNEAQ. CDR3 length: 13 amino acids. The CDR3 region is CASGLGVPGEAFF. The CDR3 coding sequence is TGTGCCAGCGGGCTAGGGGTACCCGGTGAAGCTTTCTTT.

The chain has TRBV19 and TRBJ1-1, with D possibly TRBD1 on 5 matching bases. The CDR3 covers 14 residues. Germline loops: CDR1 LNHDA, CDR2 SQIVND (reference sequence). Trimming shortened V by 6 bases and J by 4 bases, and 15 bases separated the two germline ends. The CDR3 DNA is TGTGCCAGTAGGGTTCCAGGGTGGGGCACTGAAGCTTTCTTT. Translating gives CASRVPGWGTEAFF.

CDR3 DNA: TGTGCCACCACCCGGGACAGCGAATTTTCAGGGGAGCTGTTTTTT. Translated: CATTRDSEFSGELFF. V gene TRBV6-5 combines with J gene TRBJ2-2, with TRBD1 matching 7 bases. Trimming cost V 10 bases and J 8 bases; bases outside gene matches: 16. Germline V gives CDR1 MNHEY, CDR2 SVGAGI. The CDR3 is made up of 15 amino acids.

The rearrangement joins TRBV7-9 to TRBJ1-2, with a tentative D call TRBD1 (6 bases). The V gene's germline CDR1 is SEHNR and CDR2 FQNEAQ (reference sequence). CDR3 length: 14 residues. V lost 4 bases and J 4 bases, leaving 13 bases between the germline ends. The CDR3 loop is CASSSQGLGYGYTF. CDR3 DNA sequence: TGTGCCAGCAGCTCACAGGGTTTGGGCTATGGCTACACCTTC.

V is TRBV28 and J is TRBJ1-5; tentatively, D is TRBD1 (6 bases). Germline V CDR1 and CDR2: MDHEN, SYDVKM. Trimming left V 3 bases short and J 9 bases short, with 21 bases between. The CDR3 sequence is 16 residues long. CDR3 loop: CASSFPRDRSMAPQHF. In DNA, the CDR3 is TGTGCCAGCAGTTTCCCCAGAGACAGGTCGATGGCGCCCCAGCATTTT.

The gene calls are TRBV6-5 and TRBJ1-1; D is unclear. Germline lookup yields CDR1 MNHEY and CDR2 SVGAGI. The CDR3 loop spans 14 amino acids. V was clipped by 3 bases and J by 5 bases, with 13 bases between them. The CDR3 loop is CASSYSPASTEAFF. The CDR3 DNA follows: TGTGCCAGCAGTTATTCCCCAGCTAGTACTGAAGCTTTCTTT.

This clone appeared once. This chain links TRBV6-5 with TRBJ2-7; a possible D gene is TRBD2 (6 bases). This CDR3 has 13 residues. V dropped 0 bases and J dropped 6 bases, with 9 bases sitting between them. The germline V gene encodes CDR1 MNHEY and CDR2 SVGAGI. CDR3 protein: CASSYSGSGEQYF. In DNA, the CDR3 is TGTGCCAGCAGTTACTCCGGGAGCGGCGAGCAGTACTTC.

This clone was found once. V usage is TRBV9 and J usage is TRBJ1-2, with no clear D. V was trimmed by 4 bases and J by 2 bases, leaving 12 bases between them. The germline gives CDR1 SGDLS, CDR2 YYNGEE. This CDR3 is built from 14 residues. For the CDR3, the DNA is TGTGCCAGCAGCAAGGACTGGGAAAACTATGGCTACACCTTC. It translates to CASSKDWENYGYTF.

This rearrangement joins TRBV19 to TRBJ1-2, with 9 bases matching TRBD1. Germline V gene sequence: CDR1 LNHDA, CDR2 SQIVND (reference sequence). Trimming took 5 bases from V and 2 from J; bases not matched to a gene: 15. The CDR3 has 18 amino acids. The CDR3 bases are TGTGCCAGTAGTGCTGGACAGGGGATGTTCCTTTCGAACTATGGCTACACCTTC. Translating gives CASSAGQGMFLSNYGYTF.

In this sample, this clone turned up once. This sequence may be a read error, since a much larger clone differs from it by one base. The chain employs TRBV5-8 and TRBJ1-2; a possible D gene is TRBD1 (6 bases). The CDR3 runs to 13 residues. V shed 4 bases and J shed 4 bases, with 11 bases lying between them. The germline V gene encodes CDR1 SGHTS and CDR2 YDEGEE. As DNA, the CDR3 is TGTGCCAGCAGCCAAGGACAGCTCTATGGCTACACCTTC. Residues: CASSQGQLYGYTF.

This chain joins TRBV5-8 and TRBJ1-6, with TRBD1 matching over 11 bases. With V trimmed by 4 bases and J by 8 bases, 2 bases remained unmatched. The CDR3 runs 14 residues. Germline V lookup: CDR1 SGHTS, CDR2 YDEGEE. DNA for the CDR3: TGTGCCAGCAGCCTGGGACAGGGGGATTCACCCCTCCACTTT. This codes for CASSLGQGDSPLHF.

The chain recombines TRBV27 with TRBJ2-1; 9 bases agree with TRBD1. The CDR3 totals 17 residues. CDR1 MNHEY and CDR2 SMNVEV come from the germline V gene (reference sequence). J lost 9 bases, V lost 1 base, and 13 bases had no gene match. For the CDR3, the DNA is TGTGCCAGCAGTTTATACCGACCGGGACAGGGAACCGGTGAGCAGTTCTTC. As protein: CASSLYRPGQGTGEQFF.

The CDR3 region has the DNA TGTGCCAGCAGTTACCGGGAGGGTCCCTATAATTCACCCCTCCACTTT. It codes for CASSYREGPYNSPLHF. The chain carries TRBV6-5 and TRBJ1-6; no clear D. The CDR3 extends over 16 amino acids. V dropped 2 bases and J dropped 2 bases, with 10 bases sitting between them. The germline gives CDR1 MNHEY, CDR2 SVGAGI.

The V gene is TRBV18, the J gene TRBJ1-1; D might be TRBD1 (6 bases). V shed 3 bases and J shed 8 bases, with 10 bases lying between them. Germline CDR1 KGHSH, CDR2 LQKENI. This CDR3 region has 12 residues. CDR3 region: CASSPIQGEAFF. In DNA, the CDR3 is TGTGCCAGCTCACCCATACAGGGCGAAGCTTTCTTT.

This chain uses TRBV18 with TRBJ2-5; possibly TRBD2 for D (5 bases). The germline V and J ends were trimmed by 6 bases and 2 bases, with 16 bases remaining between them. The germline CDR1 and CDR2 sequences are KGHSH and LQKENI. This CDR3 is 15 amino acids long. In DNA, the CDR3 is TGTGCCAGCTCCCCGAGTAGTGCGGGTCAAGAGACCCAGTACTTC. This sequence encodes CASSPSSAGQETQYF.

Only a few counts were recorded for this clone. The CDR3 reads CASTPDRVTEAFF. Here the CDR3 DNA reads TGTGCCAGTACCCCGGACAGGGTGACTGAAGCTTTCTTT. V is TRBV19 and J is TRBJ1-1; 8 bases agree with TRBD1. Germline CDR1 LNHDA, CDR2 SQIVND (reference sequence). Trimming took 7 bases from V and 5 from J; bases not matched to a gene: 6. This CDR3 is 13 amino acids long.

The rearrangement joins TRBV19 to TRBJ1-5, with 7 positions matching TRBD1. This CDR3 is 15 amino acids long. V was clipped by 5 bases and J by 2 bases; unmatched bases: 6. CDR1 LNHDA and CDR2 SQIVND come from the germline V gene (reference sequence). The CDR3 region is CASSPPGQRNQPQHF. The CDR3 DNA follows: TGTGCCAGTAGTCCCCCGGGACAGCGCAATCAGCCCCAGCATTTT.

The gene calls are TRBV5-1 and TRBJ2-5, with D perhaps matching TRBD1 (5 bases). The CDR3 extends over 14 amino acids. V was pared by 4 bases and J by 1 base, with 11 bases between. The germline gives CDR1 SGHRS, CDR2 YFSETQ. The CDR3 loop is CASSPGHLQETQYF. The CDR3 DNA reads as TGCGCCAGCAGCCCCGGACACCTCCAAGAGACCCAGTACTTC.

The chain has TRBV5-1 and TRBJ2-7, with 8 nucleotides matching TRBD1. Germline V gene lookup returns CDR1 SGHRS and CDR2 YFSETQ. Losses at the gene ends were 2 bases for V and 4 bases for J; bases not matched to a gene: 5. This CDR3 is 14 amino acids long. CDR3 nucleotide sequence: TGCGCCAGCAGCTTCCAGGGGGCTGGATACGAGCAGTACTTC. The encoded protein is CASSFQGAGYEQYF. Combining the CDR3 with reference TRBV5-1 and TRBJ2-7 gives the whole variable domain KAGVTQTPRYLIKTRGQQVTLSCSPISGHRSVSWYQQTPGQGLQFLFEYFSETQRNKGNFPGRFSGRQFSNSRSEMNVSTLELGDSALYLCASSFQGAGYEQYFGPGTRLTVT.

J is TRBJ2-5 and V is TRBV6-6; maybe TRBD2 (5 bases). Germline CDR1 MNHNY, CDR2 SVGAGI (reference sequence). CDR3 length: 14 residues. Trimming took off 5 bases at V and 1 base at J, with 11 bases between the two ends. The CDR3: CASSDQGSQETQYF. The CDR3 DNA sequence: TGTGCCAGCAGTGACCAAGGGAGCCAAGAGACCCAGTACTTC.

J is TRBJ2-1 and V is TRBV19; 10 nucleotides line up with TRBD2. The trim removed 3 bases at V and 5 bases at J, leaving 10 bases unmatched. The CDR3 is 17 amino acids. Germline CDR1 is LNHDA and CDR2 is SQIVND (reference sequence). The DNA of the CDR3 is TGTGCCAGTAGTATGAATGGACTAGCGGCAAAGAACAATGAGCAGTTCTTC. Its protein is CASSMNGLAAKNNEQFF.

This chain links TRBV30 with TRBJ2-6, with a weak D call TRBD1 (5 bases). The CDR3 covers 13 residues. Trimming removed 3 bases at V and 4 bases at J, with 7 bases between. Germline assignment: CDR1 GTSNPN and CDR2 SVGIG (reference sequence). CDR3 sequence (DNA): TGTGCCTGGAGGACAGCCGGGGCCAACGTCCTGACTTTC. It yields the protein CAWRTAGANVLTF.

This rearrangement joins TRBV14 to TRBJ2-7; tentatively, D is TRBD1 (5 bases). Trimming stripped 0 bases from V and 1 base from J, with 7 bases between. The germline CDR1 and CDR2 sequences are SGHDN and FVKESK. The CDR3 has 14 amino acids. CDR3 protein: CASSQDQGSYEQYF. CDR3 coding DNA: TGTGCCAGCAGCCAAGATCAGGGATCCTACGAGCAGTACTTC.

CDR3 bases: TGTGCCAGCAGCGTGGGCACGGGAGCGGGCACCGGGGAGCTGTTTTTT. Residues: CASSVGTGAGTGELFF. The rearrangement uses TRBV9 and TRBJ2-2; a possible D gene is TRBD2 (6 bases). The germline gives CDR1 SGDLS, CDR2 YYNGEE. The CDR3 consists of 16 residues. Trimming left V 2 bases short and J 4 bases short, with 15 bases between.

Concerning this clone itself: Other DNA sequences in this sample translate to the same CDR3. The chain employs TRBV7-8 and TRBJ1-5, with D maybe TRBD1 (6 bases). Germline CDR1 is SGHVS and CDR2 is FQNEAQ. The CDR3 is 15 residues long. V dropped 1 base and J dropped 2 bases, with 9 bases sitting between them. CDR3 sequence: CASSLGGGGNQPQHF. As DNA, the CDR3 is TGTGCCAGCAGCTTAGGAGGGGGTGGCAATCAGCCCCAGCATTTT.

This chain joins TRBV5-1 and TRBJ2-2, with 7 bases that match TRBD2. CDR3 length: 14 residues. Germline V gene lookup returns CDR1 SGHRS and CDR2 YFSETQ. With 0 bases clipped from V and 5 bases from J, the junction kept 1 base outside the gene matches. The CDR3 DNA reads as TGCGCCAGCAGCTTGGCCGGGGGGACCGGGGAGCTGTTTTTT. This encodes CASSLAGGTGELFF.

The J gene is TRBJ2-3, the V gene TRBV6-2 or TRBV6-3, with D perhaps TRBD2 (6 bases). Trimming stripped 3 bases from V and 2 bases from J, with 15 bases between. Germline V gene sequence: CDR1 MNHEY, CDR2 SVGEGT. The CDR3 sequence is 16 residues long. The CDR3 DNA reads TGTGCCAGCAGTTATGCGCGGGGTGGGCTCACAGATACGCAGTATTTT. Its translation is CASSYARGGLTDTQYF.